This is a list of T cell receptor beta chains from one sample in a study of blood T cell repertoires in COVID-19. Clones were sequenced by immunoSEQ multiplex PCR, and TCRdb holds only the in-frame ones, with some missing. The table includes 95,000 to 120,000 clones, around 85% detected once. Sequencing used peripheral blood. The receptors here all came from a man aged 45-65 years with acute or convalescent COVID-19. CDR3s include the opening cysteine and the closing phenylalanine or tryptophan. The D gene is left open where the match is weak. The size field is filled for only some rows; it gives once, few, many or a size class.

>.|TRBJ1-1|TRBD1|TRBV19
TGTGCCAGTAGGTGGACAGGGGGCCCGAACACTGAAGCTTTCTTT
CASRWTGGPNTEAFF
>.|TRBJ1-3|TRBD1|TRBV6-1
TGTGCCAGCAGTGAAAGGGGACAGGGTACACCCAGCTCTGGAAACACCATATATTTT
CASSERGQGTPSSGNTIYF
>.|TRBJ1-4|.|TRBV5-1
TGCGCCAGCAGCTTGGGGGACTTATCGCGAGGTGAAAAACTGTTTTTT
CASSLGDLSRGEKLFF
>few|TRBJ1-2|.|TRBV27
TGTGCCACCCGACAGGTAGATAACTATGGCTACACCTTC
CATRQVDNYGYTF
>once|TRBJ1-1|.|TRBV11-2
TGTGCCAGCAGCCGTCTCACAGTCACTGAAGCTTTCTTT
CASSRLTVTEAFF
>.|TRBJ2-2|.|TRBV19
TGTGCCAGTAGTATGAGGTATTCAGGGGAGCTGTTTTTT
CASSMRYSGELFF
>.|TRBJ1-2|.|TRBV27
TGTGCCAGCAGTGCAACCGGGACACCTTATGGCTACACCTTC
CASSATGTPYGYTF
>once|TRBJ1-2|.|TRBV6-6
TGTGCCACCAACGGCGGGGGGATAAGTAATGGCTACACCTTC
CATNGGGISNGYTF
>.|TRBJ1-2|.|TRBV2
TGTGCCGGAACAGATAACTATGGCTACACCTTC
CAGTDNYGYTF
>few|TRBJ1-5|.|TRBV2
TGTGCCAGCAGTGAAAATGGTATCGCCGGTCAGCCCCAGCATTTT
CASSENGIAGQPQHF
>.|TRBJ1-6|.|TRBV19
TGTGCCAGTAGCGAGGAATGGGGGACAAATTCACCCCTCCACTTT
CASSEEWGTNSPLHF
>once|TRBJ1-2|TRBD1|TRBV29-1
TGCAGCGCTCCGGGACAGGGACGTGGCTACACCTTC
CSAPGQGRGYTF
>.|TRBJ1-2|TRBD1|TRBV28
TGTGCCAGCAGGAGAACAGGGGAAGGTGGCTACACCTTC
CASRRTGEGGYTF
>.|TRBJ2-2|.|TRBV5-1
TGCGCCAGCAGCTTTCAAGGGGAGCTGTTTTTT
CASSFQGELFF
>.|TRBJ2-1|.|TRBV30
TGTGCCTGGAGTTCTATGGACAGTTACAATGAGCAGTTCTTC
CAWSSMDSYNEQFF
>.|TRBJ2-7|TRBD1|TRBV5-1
TGCGCCAGCAGCCCGAGTATTGGACAGGTTTACGAGCAGTACTTC
CASSPSIGQVYEQYF
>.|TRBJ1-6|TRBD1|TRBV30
TGTGCCTGGAGTGTAACAGGGGCTACGAGCTCCTATAATTCACCCCTCCACTTT
CAWSVTGATSSYNSPLHF
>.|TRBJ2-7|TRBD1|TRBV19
TGTGCCAGTAGTATGAAGGGGGCCTTAACCTACGAGCAGTACTTC
CASSMKGALTYEQYF
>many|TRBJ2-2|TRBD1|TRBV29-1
TGCAGCGTTGCCCGGCGGACAGGGATCGACACCGGGGAGCTGTTTTTT
CSVARRTGIDTGELFF
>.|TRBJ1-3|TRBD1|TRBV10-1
TGCGCCAGCAGTGAAGGGACAGGCTACTCTGGAAACACCATATATTTT
CASSEGTGYSGNTIYF
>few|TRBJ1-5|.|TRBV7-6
TGTGCCAGCAGCTCTTATCCAGGACAGATTTGGGGTCAGCCCCAGCATTTT
CASSSYPGQIWGQPQHF
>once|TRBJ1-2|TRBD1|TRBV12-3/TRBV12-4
TGTGCCAGCAGTGGACAGGGCCTTGGCTACACCTTC
CASSGQGLGYTF
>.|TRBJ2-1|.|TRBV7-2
TGTGCCAGCAGCCGAAGGGCGGGAACTGGGTTCTTC
CASSRRAGTGFF
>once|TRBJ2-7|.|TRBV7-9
TGTGCCAGCAGCCCGGACGGGAACTACGAGCAGTACTTC
CASSPDGNYEQYF
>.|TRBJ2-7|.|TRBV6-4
TGTGCCAGCAGTGGGCCACAGGCTAACGAGCAGTACTTC
CASSGPQANEQYF
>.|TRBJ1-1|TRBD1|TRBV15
TGTGCCACCAGCAGACCGACAGGGTTCGCTTTCTTT
CATSRPTGFAFF
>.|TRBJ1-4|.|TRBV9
TGTGCCAGCAGCGTAGGGGGCCAGGCTGAAAAACTGTTTTTT
CASSVGGQAEKLFF
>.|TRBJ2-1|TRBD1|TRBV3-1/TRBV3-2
TGTGCCAGCAGCACGAGGGCCGGGACAGGGGCCTACAATGAGCAGTTCTTC
CASSTRAGTGAYNEQFF
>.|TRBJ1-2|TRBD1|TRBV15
TGTGCCACCAGCAGAGACATAAGTGGGACAGGGAACTACACCTTC
CATSRDISGTGNYTF
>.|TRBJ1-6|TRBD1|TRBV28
TGTGCCAGCAAACCGGGACAGTTCTATAATTCACCCCTCCACTTT
CASKPGQFYNSPLHF
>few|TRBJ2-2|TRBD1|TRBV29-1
TGCAGCGTGCAACAGGGGTTCACCGGGGAGCTGTTTTTT
CSVQQGFTGELFF
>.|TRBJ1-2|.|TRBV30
TGTGCCTGGAGTAACACAGGGAAGGGAAACTATGGCTACACCTTC
CAWSNTGKGNYGYTF
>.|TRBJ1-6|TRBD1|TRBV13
TGTGCCAGCAGCACAAACAGGGGGAGTGGTAATTCACCCCTCCACTTT
CASSTNRGSGNSPLHF
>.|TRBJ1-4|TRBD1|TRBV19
TGTGCCAGTAGTCCTCAGGGGGCGGCTAATGAAAAACTGTTTTTT
CASSPQGAANEKLFF
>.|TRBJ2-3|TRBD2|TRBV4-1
TGCGCCAGCAGCCAAGATCGAGCGGGGTACACAGATACGCAGTATTTT
CASSQDRAGYTDTQYF
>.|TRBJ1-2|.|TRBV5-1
TGCGCCAGCAGTCGCACGACAGACTCTAACTATGGCTACACCTTC
CASSRTTDSNYGYTF
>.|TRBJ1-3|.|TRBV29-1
TGCAGCGTTGAAGACAGCTCTGGAAACACCATATATTTT
CSVEDSSGNTIYF
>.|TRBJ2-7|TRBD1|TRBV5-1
TGCGCCAGCAGCTCGCCGATGGGACAGACAACGCCCTACGAGCAGTACTTC
CASSSPMGQTTPYEQYF
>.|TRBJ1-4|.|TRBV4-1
TGCGCCAGCAGCCTTTGGGGCACTAATGAAAAACTGTTTTTT
CASSLWGTNEKLFF
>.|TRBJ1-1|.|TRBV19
TGTGCCAGTAGGGACACAGTGGCCACTGAAGCTTTCTTT
CASRDTVATEAFF
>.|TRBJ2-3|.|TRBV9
TGTGCCAGCAGCGTTTTAGCTGCAGATACGCAGTATTTT
CASSVLAADTQYF
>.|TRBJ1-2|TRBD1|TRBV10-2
TGCGCCAGCAGTGAGTCTCGGGACAGAGGCACCTTC
CASSESRDRGTF
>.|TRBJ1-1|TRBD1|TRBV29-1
TGCAGCGTTGAAGATCGACAGGGTAAGACTGAAGCTTTCTTT
CSVEDRQGKTEAFF
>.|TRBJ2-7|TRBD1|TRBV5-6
TGTGCCAGCAGCTTGTTCTCAGGGACAGGGGCCTACGAGCAGTACTTC
CASSLFSGTGAYEQYF